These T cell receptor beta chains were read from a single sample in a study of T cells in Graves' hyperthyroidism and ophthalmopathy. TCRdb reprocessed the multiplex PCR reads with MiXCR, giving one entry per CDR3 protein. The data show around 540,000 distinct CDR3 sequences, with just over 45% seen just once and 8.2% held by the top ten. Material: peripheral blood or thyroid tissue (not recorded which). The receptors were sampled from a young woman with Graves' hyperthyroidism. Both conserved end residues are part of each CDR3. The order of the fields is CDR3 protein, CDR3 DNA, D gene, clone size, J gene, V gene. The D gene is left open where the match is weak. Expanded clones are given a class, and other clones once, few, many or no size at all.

CDR3: CASSYKQGAAGYTF; DNA: TGTGCCAGCAGTTATAAGCAGGGGGCGGCTGGCTACACCTTC; D: TRBD1; size: few; J: TRBJ1-2; V: TRBV2
CDR3: CSVDRADRGNYEQYF; DNA: TGCAGCGTTGATAGGGCGGACAGGGGAAACTACGAGCAGTACTTC; D: TRBD1; size: NA; J: TRBJ2-7; V: TRBV29-1
CDR3: CASSSLGGIAFF; DNA: TGTGCCAGCAGTTCTCTTGGGGGAATTGCTTTCTTT; D: NA; size: few; J: TRBJ1-1; V: TRBV12-3/TRBV12-4
CDR3: CSVGGNEKLFF; DNA: TGCAGCGTAGGGGGGAATGAAAAACTGTTTTTT; D: NA; size: NA; J: TRBJ1-4; V: TRBV29-1
CDR3: CASSPGTVRANNYGYTF; DNA: TGTGCCAGCAGCCCTGGGACAGTCAGGGCAAATAACTATGGCTACACCTTC; D: TRBD1; size: NA; J: TRBJ1-2; V: TRBV12-3/TRBV12-4
CDR3: CASSYPGRDSYEQYF; DNA: TGTGCCAGCAGTTACCCGGGACGGGACTCCTACGAGCAGTACTTC; D: NA; size: NA; J: TRBJ2-7; V: TRBV6-5
CDR3: CATSDSQTGALDTGELFF; DNA: TGTGCCACCAGTGATTCGCAAACAGGGGCTTTAGACACCGGGGAGCTGTTTTTT; D: TRBD1; size: NA; J: TRBJ2-2; V: TRBV10-3
CDR3: CSASVGSNQPQHF; DNA: TGCAGTGCTAGTGTAGGCAGCAATCAGCCCCAGCATTTT; D: NA; size: once; J: TRBJ1-5; V: TRBV20-1
CDR3: CASNRGPLFF; DNA: TGTGCCAGCAATCGAGGCCCACTGTTTTTT; D: NA; size: once; J: TRBJ1-4; V: TRBV5-2
CDR3: CSVEGLGGHYGYTF; DNA: TGCAGCGTTGAAGGCCTGGGGGGGCACTATGGCTACACCTTC; D: NA; size: NA; J: TRBJ1-2; V: TRBV29-1
CDR3: CASSWTGVRYGYTF; DNA: TGTGCCAGCAGCTGGACAGGGGTTAGGTACGGCTACACCTTC; D: TRBD1; size: NA; J: TRBJ1-2; V: TRBV7-2
CDR3: CASSPRTVLTEAFF; DNA: TGTGCCAGCAGTCCGCGGACAGTTCTCACTGAAGCTTTCTTT; D: NA; size: few; J: TRBJ1-1; V: TRBV12-3/TRBV12-4
CDR3: CASSSQGTGANVLTF; DNA: TGTGCCAGCAGCTCTCAGGGTACTGGGGCCAACGTCCTGACTTTC; D: NA; size: many; J: TRBJ2-6; V: TRBV7-8
CDR3: CASSPTHGQPQHF; DNA: TGTGCCAGTAGTCCGACACATGGTCAGCCCCAGCATTTT; D: NA; size: NA; J: TRBJ1-5; V: TRBV19
CDR3: CAISLTSGTYEQYF; DNA: TGTGCCATCAGTTTGACTAGCGGGACATACGAGCAGTACTTC; D: TRBD2; size: few; J: TRBJ2-7; V: TRBV10-3